What follows describes a single T cell receptor beta chain. The CDR3 runs 16 residues. The germline gives CDR1 LGHNA, CDR2 YNFKEQ. Trimming removed 4 bases from V and 6 bases from J; junction bases left unmatched: 9. This PCR relied on a set of 60 Vbeta primers and 13 Jbeta primers. Data came from immunoSEQ multiplex PCR; TCRdb stores just in-frame clones and leaves some out. The sample holds fewer than 200,000 clones, approximately 79% seen once. This sample is drawn from a study of cytomegalovirus exposure and HLA in healthy donors. The clonotype comes from a human donor in good health. The sequenced sample was PBMCs. This chain joins TRBV4-2 and TRBJ2-3, with TRBD2 matching over 11 bases. The CDR3 spells CASSPGGSGGDDTQYF. Here the CDR3 DNA reads TGTGCCAGCAGCCCGGGAGGTAGCGGGGGGGATGATACGCAGTATTTT.